What follows is one TCR beta chain and its context. These data are taken from a study of cytomegalovirus exposure and HLA in healthy donors. PCR primers comprised 60 Vbeta and 13 Jbeta primers. TCRdb's copy holds only in-frame clones and misses some; the assay was immunoSEQ multiplex PCR. The table shows 65,000 to 90,000 clones, with 60% to 80% occurring only once. The CDR3 has 17 residues. Germline CDR1 SGHVS, CDR2 FNYEAQ. Trimming stripped 2 bases from V and 0 bases from J, with 14 bases between. The receptor comes from a middle-aged woman in good health and CMV-seropositive. The chain is built from TRBV7-6 and TRBJ1-5; D gene uncertain. Sequencing was done on a sample of PBMCs. The chain's CDR3 is CASSLLPPVLSNQPQHF. CDR3 sequence (DNA): TGTGCCAGCAGCTTACTCCCCCCAGTCCTTAGCAATCAGCCCCAGCATTTT.